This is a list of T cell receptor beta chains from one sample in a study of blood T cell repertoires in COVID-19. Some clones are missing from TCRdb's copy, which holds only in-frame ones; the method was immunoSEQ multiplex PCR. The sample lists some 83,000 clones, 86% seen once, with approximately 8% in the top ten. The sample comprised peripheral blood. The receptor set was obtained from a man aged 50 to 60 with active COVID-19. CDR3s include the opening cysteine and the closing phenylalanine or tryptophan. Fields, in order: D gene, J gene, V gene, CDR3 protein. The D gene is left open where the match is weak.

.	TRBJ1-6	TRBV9	CASSVVAGGSPLHF
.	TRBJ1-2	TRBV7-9	CASSLDRDSNSTF
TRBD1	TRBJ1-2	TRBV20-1	CSASLRQGLYGYTF
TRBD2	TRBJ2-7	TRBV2	CASSETSGSYEQYF
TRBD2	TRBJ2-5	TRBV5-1	CASSFLAGMEETQYF
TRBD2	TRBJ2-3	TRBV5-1	CASSFSLISGLESDTQYF
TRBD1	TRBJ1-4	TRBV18	CASSRDRGKSGNEKLFF
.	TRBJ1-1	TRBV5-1	CASSLGERVRSNTEAFF
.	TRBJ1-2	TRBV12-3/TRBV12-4	CASGGGGDYGYTF
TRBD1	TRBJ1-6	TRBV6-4	CASSEDRANSPLHF
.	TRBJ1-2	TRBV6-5	CASSYSAAGPYGYTF
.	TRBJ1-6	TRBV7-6	CASSLDGRDSPLHF
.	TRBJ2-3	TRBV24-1	CATSAPLGQGGVSSTDTQYF
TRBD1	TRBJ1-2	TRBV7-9	CASSQGPTGQNYGYTF
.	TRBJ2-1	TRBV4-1	CASSQEGGGSSYNEQFF
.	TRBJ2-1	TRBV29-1	CSVVSNEQFF
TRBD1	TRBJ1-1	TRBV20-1	CSASQGVNTEAFF
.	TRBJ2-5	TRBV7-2	CASSLAGAQETQYF
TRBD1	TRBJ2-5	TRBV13	CASSLAGQGRETQYF
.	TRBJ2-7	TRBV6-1	CASSEENRDYEQYF
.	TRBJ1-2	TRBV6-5	CASSYTVSANYGYTF
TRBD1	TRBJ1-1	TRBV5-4	CASSFDREGEAFF
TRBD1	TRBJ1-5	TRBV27	CASGTGSQPQHF
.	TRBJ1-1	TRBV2	CASTLPGGRDTEAFF
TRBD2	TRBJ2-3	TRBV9	CASSVVRGSGPFTDTQYF
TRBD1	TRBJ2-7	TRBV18	CASSGQGAEQYF
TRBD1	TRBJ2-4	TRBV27	CASSRIGTGGRVIQYF
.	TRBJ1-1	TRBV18	CASSQKGGLGVGAEAFF
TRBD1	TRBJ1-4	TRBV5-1	CASREGGTGGAEKLFF
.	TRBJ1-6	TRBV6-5	CASSYSRNSPLHF
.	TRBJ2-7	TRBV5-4	CASSLATGSLPYEQYF
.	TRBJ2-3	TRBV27	CASSTLTDTQYF
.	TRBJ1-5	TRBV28	CASRGPGPQHF
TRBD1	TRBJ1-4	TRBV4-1	CASSQALWTGENEKLFF
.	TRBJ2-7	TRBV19	CASTFGSPYYEQYF
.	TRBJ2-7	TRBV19	CASSISGQPAYEQYF
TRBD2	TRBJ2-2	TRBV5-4	CASSLRTSGRTGELFF
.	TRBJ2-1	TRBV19	CASSPLASADSYNEQFF
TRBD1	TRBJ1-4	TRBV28	CASSSLQGGLNEKLFF
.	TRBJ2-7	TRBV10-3	CASQQGGYEQYF
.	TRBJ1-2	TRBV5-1	CASSLSSQGYPYGYTF
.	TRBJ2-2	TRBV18	CASSTTGELFF
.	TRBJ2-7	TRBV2	CASSEGTTSSYEQYF
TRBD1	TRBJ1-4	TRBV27	CASGDRGGNEKLFF
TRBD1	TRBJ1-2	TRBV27	CASSSSTGGYGYTF
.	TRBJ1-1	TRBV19	CASRPQIRTEAFF
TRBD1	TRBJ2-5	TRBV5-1	CASSSAGTGGETQYF
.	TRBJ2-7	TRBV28	CASSLSDASSYEQYF
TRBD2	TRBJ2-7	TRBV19	CASSIAGGPSSYEQYF
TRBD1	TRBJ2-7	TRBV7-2	CASSLAQGQGRYEQYF
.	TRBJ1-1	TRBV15	CATSRQGSTEAFF
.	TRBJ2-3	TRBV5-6	CASSSPGSTDTQYF
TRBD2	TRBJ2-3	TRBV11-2	CASSSIAGGQDTQYF
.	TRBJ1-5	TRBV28	CASSLSAGPHNQPQHF